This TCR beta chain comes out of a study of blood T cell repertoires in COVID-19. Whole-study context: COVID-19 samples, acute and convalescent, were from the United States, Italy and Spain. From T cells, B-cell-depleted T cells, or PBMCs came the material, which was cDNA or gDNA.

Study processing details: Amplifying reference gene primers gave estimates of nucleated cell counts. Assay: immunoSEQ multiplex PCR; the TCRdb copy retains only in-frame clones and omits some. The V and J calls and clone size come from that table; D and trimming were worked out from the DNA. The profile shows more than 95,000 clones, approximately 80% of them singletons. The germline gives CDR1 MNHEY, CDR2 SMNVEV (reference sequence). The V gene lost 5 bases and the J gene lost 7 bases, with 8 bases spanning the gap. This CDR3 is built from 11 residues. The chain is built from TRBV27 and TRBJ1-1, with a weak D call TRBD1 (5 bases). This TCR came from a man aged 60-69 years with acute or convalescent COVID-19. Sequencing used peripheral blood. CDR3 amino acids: CASSTGYEAFF. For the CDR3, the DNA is TGTGCCAGCAGTACAGGATATGAAGCTTTCTTT.